Following are 2 T cell receptor beta chains from one sample sequenced in a study of blood T cell repertoires in COVID-19 (TCRdb year 2020). Library method: the immunoSEQ multiplex PCR assay. The table was pulled from immuneACCESS by TCRdb, which kept in-frame rearrangements only. Such tables lose some clones; where checked, under half of the loss comes from unresolved V genes, and the rest has no known cause. In all, the sample holds 150,000 to 200,000 clones, and more than 75% of those were seen once. About a sixth of the sample rests with the top ten. Sequenced material: PBMCs or T cells enriched from blood (not recorded which). Receptor source: a woman in her forties or fifties with acute COVID-19.

CDR3 sequence: CSGRGSGNTIYF. The CDR3 nucleotides are TGCAGCGGCAGGGGTTCCGGAAACACCATATATTTT. V gene TRBV29-1 combines with J gene TRBJ1-3; TRBD1 might be the D (6 bases). The V gene's germline CDR1 is SQVTM and CDR2 ANQGSEA. V lost 7 bases, J lost 4 bases, and 11 bases lay in between. This CDR3 has 12 amino acids.

The chain employs TRBV6-5 and TRBJ2-3; 10 bases match TRBD2. V was pared by 2 bases and J by 6 bases, with 5 bases of the junction left unmatched. Germline V gene sequence: CDR1 MNHEY, CDR2 SVGAGI. The CDR3 has 15 amino acids. CDR3 sequence (DNA): TGTGCCAGCAGTTACGCGGCTAGCGGGGGTGATACGCAGTATTTT. Encoded protein: CASSYAASGGDTQYF.